Listed here are 28 T cell receptor beta chains from one sample, sequenced in a study of identical twins. From the 5' RACE reads, TCRdb called clonotypes with MiXCR, one entry per CDR3 protein. Here the sample spans a few hundred thousand distinct CDR3 sequences, roughly 26% being singletons. Separately, the same data were catalogued under a study of T cells expressing NK-cell markers.

Source material: CD4+ T cells sorted from blood. The receptor set was obtained from a woman aged 18-30 years in good health.

This chain connects TRBV29-1 to TRBJ2-2; D is ambiguous. V was cut by 5 bases and J by 6 bases, with 10 bases left in between. The CDR3 length is 12 residues. Looked up from germline, CDR1 is SQVTM and CDR2 is ANQGSEA. CDR3 protein: CSVSTRSGELFF. The CDR3 bases are TGCAGCGTTTCTACCCGTTCCGGGGAGCTGTTTTTT.

The chain uses TRBV25-1 and TRBJ2-7; TRBD2 agrees at 8 bases. Germline V gene data show CDR1 as MGHDK and CDR2 as SYGVNS. The CDR3 extends over 16 amino acids. Trimming cost V 3 bases and J 4 bases; bases outside gene matches: 11. CDR3 region: CASSDPSSGGTYEQYF. In DNA form, the CDR3 reads TGTGCCAGCAGTGATCCCTCGAGCGGGGGTACTTACGAGCAGTACTTC.

In the case of this clonotype: Germline and junction disagree at one end, which may indicate a read error. The V call is TRBV12-3 or TRBV12-4, the J call TRBJ1-5; 7 positions agree with TRBD1. The CDR3 spans 12 residues. CDR3 in DNA: TGCGCCAGCTCAGGGACAGATCAGCCCCAGCATTTT. Its translation is CASSGTDQPQHF.

This clonotype appeared once. The V and J genes are TRBV20-1 and TRBJ2-1; TRBD2 matches at 14 bases. The CDR3 covers 16 residues. Germline V CDR1 and CDR2: DFQATT, SNEGSKA (reference sequence). With 6 bases clipped from V and 8 bases from J, the junction kept 12 bases outside the gene matches. The CDR3 spells CSATRTSGGTRDEQFF. In DNA, the CDR3 is TGCAGTGCAACAAGGACTAGCGGGGGGACTCGGGATGAGCAGTTCTTC.

V is TRBV29-1 and J is TRBJ2-5; D possibly uses TRBD1 or TRBD2 (6 bases each). The CDR3 sequence is 13 residues long. V was clipped by 4 bases and J by 1 base, with 10 bases between them. The germline CDR1 and CDR2 sequences are SQVTM and ANQGSEA. The CDR3 region has the DNA TGCAGCGTTGGGGGGGCGTCCCAAGAGACCCAGTACTTC. Protein: CSVGGASQETQYF.

The chain combines TRBV4-3 with TRBJ2-7; 10 bases match TRBD1. Germline-derived CDR1 and CDR2 are LGHNA and YSLEER. The trim removed 5 bases at V and 3 bases at J, leaving 10 bases unmatched. This CDR3 is built from 16 residues. CDR3 sequence: CASSLQSGTGVYEQYF. The CDR3 DNA follows: TGCGCCAGCAGCTTACAATCCGGGACAGGGGTCTACGAGCAGTACTTC.

This chain connects TRBV3-1 to TRBJ2-4; TRBD2 might be the D (6 bases). The germline gives CDR1 LGHDT, CDR2 YNNKEL (reference sequence). This CDR3 spans 13 amino acids. Trimming took 3 bases from V and 11 from J, leaving 14 bases between them. The CDR3 DNA reads TGTGCCAGCAGCCAGGATAGCGGCTCGGTTCAGTACTTC. This translates into CASSQDSGSVQYF. Based on the CDR3 plus reference TRBV3-1 and TRBJ2-4, the full variable domain is DTAVSQTPKYLVTQMGNDKSIKCEQNLGHDTMYWYKQDSKKFLKIMFSYNNKELIINETVPNRFSPKSPDKAHLNLHINSLELGDSAVYFCASSQDSGSVQYFGAGTRLSVL.

The table lists this clonotype with a few counts. This rearrangement joins TRBV7-8 to TRBJ2-7; D gene ambiguous. The CDR3 is 13 amino acids. The V and J ends lost 6 bases and 4 bases respectively, with 13 bases between them. CDR1 and CDR2 from the germline V gene are SGHVS and FQNEAQ. CDR3 nucleotides: TGTGCCAGCAGACCCGGACGAGGTTACGAGCAGTACTTC. It codes for CASRPGRGYEQYF.

This clonotype was counted a few times. The chain is built from TRBV12-3 or TRBV12-4 and TRBJ1-1; D unclear. Trimming took off 2 bases at V and 1 base at J, with 8 bases between the two ends. The CDR3 totals 14 residues. This chain's CDR3 is CASSLRAANTEAFF. The DNA of the CDR3 is TGTGCCAGCAGTTTAAGGGCAGCGAACACTGAAGCTTTCTTT.

The rearrangement joins TRBV15 to TRBJ2-5, with TRBD2 as a possible D gene (7 bases). The V end was cut by 3 bases, the J end by 2 bases, with 19 bases between. Germline V gene data show CDR1 as LNHNV and CDR2 as YYDKDF (reference sequence). The length of the CDR3 is 17 residues. CDR3 residues: CATSRGGRVSGQETQYF. The CDR3 nucleotides are TGTGCCACCAGCAGGGGGGGGCGAGTAAGCGGACAAGAGACCCAGTACTTC.

In its sample, this clonotype was seen a few times. V usage is TRBV7-9 and J usage is TRBJ1-1; 8 bases line up with TRBD1. V trimming: 5 bases; J trimming: 5 bases; junction bases outside the gene matches: 7. The germline gives CDR1 SEHNR, CDR2 FQNEAQ (reference sequence). The CDR3 is made up of 14 amino acids. The CDR3 DNA reads as TGTGCCAGCAGCATCAGGGGGCTCGGGACTGAAGCTTTCTTT. It translates to CASSIRGLGTEAFF.

The V gene is TRBV5-4, the J gene TRBJ2-3, with TRBD2 identical over 14 bases. Trimming at V came to 3 bases and at J to 8 bases, leaving 5 bases not matched to a gene. This CDR3 comprises 15 residues. Germline CDR1 reads SGHNT; CDR2 reads YYREEE (reference sequence). DNA for the CDR3: TGTGCCAGCAGCTGGGGACTAGCGGGAGTGGGTACGCAGTATTTT. This codes for CASSWGLAGVGTQYF.

In this sample, this clonotype turned up a few times. The chain links TRBV7-2 to TRBJ2-1, with 8 bases lining up with TRBD2. Unmatched junction bases numbered 13, after V lost 6 bases and J lost 6 bases. There are 16 residues in the CDR3. The germline CDR1 and CDR2 sequences are SGHTA and FQGNSA. CDR3 sequence: CASSPLPGLDGNEQFF. CDR3 DNA: TGTGCCAGCAGTCCCCTTCCGGGACTAGACGGCAATGAGCAGTTCTTC.

Only a few counts were recorded for this clonotype. The chain uses TRBV12-3 or TRBV12-4 and TRBJ2-5, with D tentatively TRBD1 (6 bases). V lost 5 bases to trimming and J lost 1 base, with 14 bases between them. This CDR3 spans 15 amino acids. CDR3 bases: TGTGCCAGCAGTCAAGGACAGTTGCCCCAAGAGACCCAGTACTTC. Protein: CASSQGQLPQETQYF.

The genes are TRBV10-3 and TRBJ2-7; D remains unclear. The ends were cut back, 6 bases at V and 4 bases at J, with 16 bases in the middle. The V gene's germline CDR1 is ENHRY and CDR2 SYGVKD. The CDR3 runs to 14 residues. CDR3 nucleotides: TGTGCCATCAGATCCGGATCGGGCCGGTACGAGCAGTACTTC. It is translated as CAIRSGSGRYEQYF.

This clonotype occurred a few times. The V gene is TRBV5-1, the J gene TRBJ2-1, with 7 nucleotides matching TRBD2. Germline V CDR1 and CDR2: SGHRS, YFSETQ. J gave up 5 bases and V 0 bases, and 8 bases lay outside the gene matches. The length of the CDR3 is 16 residues. DNA for the CDR3: TGCGCCAGCAGCTTGGGAGGGCTAGCGGTCGACAATGAGCAGTTCTTC. Protein sequence: CASSLGGLAVDNEQFF. The whole variable domain, filled in from reference TRBV5-1 and TRBJ2-1, reads KAGVTQTPRYLIKTRGQQVTLSCSPISGHRSVSWYQQTPGQGLQFLFEYFSETQRNKGNFPGRFSGRQFSNSRSEMNVSTLELGDSALYLCASSLGGLAVDNEQFFGPGTRLTVL.

The rearrangement uses TRBV6-1 and TRBJ2-7; D possibly uses TRBD1 or TRBD2 (5 bases each). CDR3 length: 13 amino acids. Germline CDR1 and CDR2: MNHNS and SASEGT. Trimming removed 6 bases at V and 6 bases at J, with 15 bases between. CDR3 sequence: CASSRDRLPEQYF. The CDR3 DNA reads as TGTGCCAGCAGCCGGGACCGCCTCCCCGAGCAGTACTTC.

This clonotype was found a few times. The chain recombines TRBV7-2 with TRBJ2-7; TRBD2 aligns across 13 bases. The ends lost 4 bases at V and 6 bases at J; junction bases unmatched: 12. Germline V gene data show CDR1 as SGHTA and CDR2 as FQGNSA. This CDR3 has 17 residues. CDR3 nucleotides: TGTGCCAGCAGCTCAAAAGGGACTAGCGGGAATTCCCTCGAGCAGTACTTC. This translates into CASSSKGTSGNSLEQYF.

This clonotype was recorded a few times. This chain links TRBV27 with TRBJ2-2, with 7 bases lining up with TRBD1. V was clipped by 5 bases and J by 1 base; unmatched bases: 4. Germline V lookup: CDR1 MNHEY, CDR2 SMNVEV (reference sequence). This CDR3 has 15 residues. The CDR3 nucleotides are TGTGCCAGCAGTCGACAGGGTCTGAACACCGGGGAGCTGTTTTTT. Encoded protein: CASSRQGLNTGELFF.

The gene calls are TRBV30 and TRBJ2-3, with TRBD1 matching over 7 bases. Germline CDR1 and CDR2: GTSNPN and SVGIG (reference sequence). The CDR3 consists of 15 residues. Trimming at V came to 3 bases and at J to 2 bases, leaving 8 bases not matched to a gene. CDR3 in amino acids: CAWSQGTAHTDTQYF. The CDR3 nucleotides are TGTGCCTGGAGCCAAGGGACAGCCCACACAGATACGCAGTATTTT.

The chain links TRBV6-5 to TRBJ2-5; D call uncertain. V lost 4 bases and J lost 6, with 12 bases in between. The V gene's germline CDR1 is MNHEY and CDR2 SVGAGI. This CDR3 is 13 amino acids long. The CDR3 nucleotides are TGTGCCAGCAGTTCGCCTAGTGTCAAGACCCAGTACTTC. Translation gives CASSSPSVKTQYF.

This clonotype was counted between two and nine times. V usage is TRBV7-6 and J usage is TRBJ2-2, with D tentatively TRBD1 or TRBD2 (5 bases each). V lost 0 bases to trimming and J lost 6 bases, with 14 bases between them. There are 16 residues in the CDR3. Germline V CDR1 and CDR2: SGHVS, FNYEAQ. The CDR3 coding sequence is TGTGCCAGCAGCTTAGCGCAGGGACGGGAAGCCGGGGAGCTGTTTTTT. Protein product: CASSLAQGREAGELFF.

The chain carries TRBV20-1 and TRBJ2-1, with a possible D match to TRBD2 (7 bases). CDR3 size: 16 residues. Trimming took off 2 bases at V and 0 bases at J, with 14 bases between the two ends. CDR1 and CDR2 (germline): DFQATT, SNEGSKA (reference sequence). DNA of the CDR3: TGCAGTGCTAGACGAGGGGGGGCACCCTCCTACAATGAGCAGTTCTTC. Translated, it gives CSARRGGAPSYNEQFF.

This chain uses TRBV10-3 with TRBJ2-1, with 12 positions matching TRBD1. The CDR3 sequence is 14 residues long. The J segment lost 7 bases and the V segment lost 5 bases, leaving 3 bases of the junction unmatched. Per the germline V gene, CDR1 is ENHRY and CDR2 is SYGVKD. The CDR3 reads CAISLGQGANEQFF. The CDR3 DNA reads as TGTGCCATCAGTTTGGGACAGGGGGCGAATGAGCAGTTCTTC.

About this clonotype itself: The junction differs from germline at one of its ends, possibly a read error. The chain is built from TRBV5-6 and TRBJ2-1; D may be TRBD1 or TRBD2 (5 bases each). The CDR3 runs to 13 residues. Per germline, CDR1 SGHDT and CDR2 YYEEEE. This chain's CDR3 is CAGSALAGGEQFF. Written as DNA, the CDR3 is TGTGCCGGCAGCGCTTTGGCTGGGGGTGAGCAGTTCTTC.

This clonotype was counted many times. The chain recombines TRBV4-3 with TRBJ2-5; 9 bases agree with TRBD2. Germline V gives CDR1 LGHNA, CDR2 YSLEER. The V gene end was trimmed by 0 bases and the J gene end by 2 bases; junction bases not matched to a gene: 7. CDR3 size: 17 residues. CDR3 nucleotide sequence: TGCGCCAGCAGCCAAGATATCGCGGGGGGGGCTCAAGAGACCCAGTACTTC. Its translation is CASSQDIAGGAQETQYF.

The chain links TRBV12-3 or TRBV12-4 to TRBJ1-5; D possibly corresponds to TRBD1 (5 bases). The V gene lost 8 bases and the J gene lost 5 bases, with 13 bases spanning the gap. CDR3 length: 13 residues. DNA for the CDR3: TGTGCCAGCCGCAGGGAGACTTATCAGCCCCAGCATTTT. Its protein product is CASRRETYQPQHF.

This clonotype came up a few times. V is TRBV7-9 and J is TRBJ2-7; TRBD2 agrees at 12 bases. CDR1 and CDR2 from the germline V gene are SEHNR and FQNEAQ (reference sequence). V lost 4 bases to trimming and J lost 3 bases; unmatched junction nucleotides: 4. CDR3 length: 15 amino acids. CDR3 coding DNA: TGTGCCAGCAGCTCGTGGACTAGCGGGAACTACGAGCAGTACTTC. This encodes CASSSWTSGNYEQYF.